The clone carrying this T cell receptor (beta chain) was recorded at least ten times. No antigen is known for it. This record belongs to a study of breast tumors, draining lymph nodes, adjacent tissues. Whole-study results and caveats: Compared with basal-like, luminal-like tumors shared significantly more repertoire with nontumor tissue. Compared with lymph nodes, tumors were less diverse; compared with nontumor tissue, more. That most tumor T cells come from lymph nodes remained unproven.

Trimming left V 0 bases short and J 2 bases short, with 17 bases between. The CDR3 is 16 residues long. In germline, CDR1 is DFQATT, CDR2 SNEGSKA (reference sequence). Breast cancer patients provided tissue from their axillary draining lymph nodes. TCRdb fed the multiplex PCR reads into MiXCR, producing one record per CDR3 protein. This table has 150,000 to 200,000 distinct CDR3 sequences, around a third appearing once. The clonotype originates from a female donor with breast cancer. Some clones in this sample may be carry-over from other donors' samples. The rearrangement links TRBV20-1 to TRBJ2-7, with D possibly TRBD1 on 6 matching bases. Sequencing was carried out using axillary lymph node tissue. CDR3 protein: CSAREGAGQSAYEQYF. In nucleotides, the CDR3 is TGCAGTGCTAGAGAGGGGGCCGGGCAGTCGGCCTACGAGCAGTACTTC.